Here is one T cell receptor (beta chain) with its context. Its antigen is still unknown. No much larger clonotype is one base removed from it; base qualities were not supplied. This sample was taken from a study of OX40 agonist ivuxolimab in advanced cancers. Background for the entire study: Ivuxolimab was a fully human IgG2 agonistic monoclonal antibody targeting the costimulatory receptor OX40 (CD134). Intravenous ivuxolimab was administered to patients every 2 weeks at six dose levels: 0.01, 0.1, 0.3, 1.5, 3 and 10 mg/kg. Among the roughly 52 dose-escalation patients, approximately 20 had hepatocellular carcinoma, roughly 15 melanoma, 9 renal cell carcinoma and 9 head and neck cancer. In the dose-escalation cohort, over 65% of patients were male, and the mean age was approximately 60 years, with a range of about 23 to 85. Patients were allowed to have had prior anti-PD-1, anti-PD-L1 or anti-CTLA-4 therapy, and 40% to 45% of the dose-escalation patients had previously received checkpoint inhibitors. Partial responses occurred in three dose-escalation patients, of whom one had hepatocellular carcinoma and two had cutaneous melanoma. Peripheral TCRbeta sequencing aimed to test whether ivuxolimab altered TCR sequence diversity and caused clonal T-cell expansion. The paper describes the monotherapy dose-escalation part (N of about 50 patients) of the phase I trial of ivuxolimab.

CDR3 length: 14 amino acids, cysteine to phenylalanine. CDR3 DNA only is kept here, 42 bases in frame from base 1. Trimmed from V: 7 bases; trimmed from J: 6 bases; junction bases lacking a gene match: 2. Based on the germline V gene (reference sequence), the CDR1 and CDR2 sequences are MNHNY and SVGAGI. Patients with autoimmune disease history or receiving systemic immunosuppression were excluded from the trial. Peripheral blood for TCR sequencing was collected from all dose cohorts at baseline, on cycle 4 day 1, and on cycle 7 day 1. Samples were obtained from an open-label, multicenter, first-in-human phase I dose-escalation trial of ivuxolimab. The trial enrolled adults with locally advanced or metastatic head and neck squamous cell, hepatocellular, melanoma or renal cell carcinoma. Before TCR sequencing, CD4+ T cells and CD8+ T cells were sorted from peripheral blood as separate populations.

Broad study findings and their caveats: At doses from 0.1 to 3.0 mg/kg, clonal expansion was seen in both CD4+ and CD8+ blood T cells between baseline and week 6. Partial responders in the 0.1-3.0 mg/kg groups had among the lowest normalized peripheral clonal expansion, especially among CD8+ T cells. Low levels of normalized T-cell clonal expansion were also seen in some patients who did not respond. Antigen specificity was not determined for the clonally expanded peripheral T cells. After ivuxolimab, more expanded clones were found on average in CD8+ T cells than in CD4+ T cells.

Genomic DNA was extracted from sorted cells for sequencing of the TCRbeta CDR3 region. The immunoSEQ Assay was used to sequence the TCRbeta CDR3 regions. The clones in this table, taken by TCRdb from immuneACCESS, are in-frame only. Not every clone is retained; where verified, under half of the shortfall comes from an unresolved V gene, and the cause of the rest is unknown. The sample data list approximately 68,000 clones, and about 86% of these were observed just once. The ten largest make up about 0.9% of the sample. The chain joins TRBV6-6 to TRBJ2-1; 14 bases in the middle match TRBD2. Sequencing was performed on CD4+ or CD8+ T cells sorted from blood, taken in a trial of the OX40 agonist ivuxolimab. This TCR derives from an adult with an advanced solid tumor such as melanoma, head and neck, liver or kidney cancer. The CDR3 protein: CASTGTSGSNEQFF. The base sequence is TGTGCCAGCACCGGGACTAGCGGGAGCAATGAGCAGTTCTTC.